Included here is one T cell receptor (beta chain) sequence, with context. No cognate antigen has been identified for it. Per-base qualities were not stored, and no clone one base away is much larger. The CDR3 covers 14 residues, taking in both the cysteine and the phenylalanine. The retained sequence is limited to the CDR3, 42 bases, with the frame set at the first base. Trimming leaves V shorter by 2 bases and J shorter by 7 bases, with the junction holding 7 bases beyond the gene matches. Reading the germline V gene gives CDR1 MDHEN and CDR2 SYDVKM. The immunoSEQ Assay, a bias-controlled multiplex PCR, was used to amplify TCRbeta CDR3 regions from genomic DNA. Under the source paper's analysis protocol: The number of nucleated cells in each sample was estimated from the amplification of reference gene primers within the assay. Sequence reads were collapsed and filtered to measure the absolute abundance of every unique TCRbeta CDR3 rearrangement. For each sample, productive Simpson clonality was calculated as the square root of Simpson's diversity index across productive rearrangements. Entries here come from immuneACCESS through TCRdb and include only in-frame sequences with V and J called. Some clones fail to appear in such tables; in the studies checked, an unresolved V gene covers under half of the shortfall, and the cause of the remainder is unknown. The D gene and trimming were derived from the DNA, and the V and J assignments and clone size from that table. A total of about 99,000 clones appear in this sample, roughly 89% of them only once. The ten largest clonotypes hold 5.1% of the sample.

Collaborating institutions collected whole blood in K2EDTA tubes following their own protocols. For TCRbeta analysis, collaborators shipped samples as frozen whole blood, isolated PBMCs, or DNA extracted from either of those sample types. These data originate in a study of blood T cell repertoires in COVID-19 (dated by TCRdb to 2019 to 2021). Turning to the overall study: The collaborator samples originated in the United States, Italy and Spain and spanned the acute and convalescent phases of COVID-19. Deeply sampled blood TCRbeta repertoires from subjects exposed to, actively infected with, or recovered from COVID-19 were included in the dataset. Nearly every sample came with metadata listing a de-identified subject ID, COVID-19 status, age in years and sex. The repertoires were made available in a free public database intended to serve as a resource for research on the immune response to SARS-CoV-2. Samples came from the ongoing ImmuneRACE study (first 160 participants) plus 1,254 subjects from 6 global collaborators. The prospective study material was composed of cDNA or gDNA derived from T cells, B-cell-depleted T cells, or PBMCs. Where available, HLA class I and class II types were taken from metadata supplied by the sample provider and were not determined by assay-based typing.

The paper's findings and limits, for the study overall: Clinical and demographic metadata were provided uncurated, with the amount varying by source and participant.

This chain is built from TRBV28 and TRBJ2-7, and 8 junction bases match TRBD1. The material sequenced was peripheral blood. This TCR was recovered from a human donor in a cohort sampled during active COVID-19. The CDR3 sequence is CASSLRPGGFEQYF. The bases read TGTGCCAGCAGTTTACGTCCAGGGGGCTTTGAGCAGTACTTC.